This T cell receptor beta chain was documented in a study of blood T cell repertoires in COVID-19. The assay was immunoSEQ multiplex PCR, and TCRdb's table has in-frame clones only and misses some. The sample records some 250,000 clones, around 86% being singletons. Source material: peripheral blood. The source is a woman aged 60-75 years with active or convalescent COVID-19.

The chain's CDR3 is CAISERSGQSNTEAFF. The CDR3 DNA follows: TGTGCCATCAGTGAGCGGTCGGGTCAATCGAACACTGAAGCTTTCTTT. The rearrangement joins TRBV10-3 to TRBJ1-1; D gene ambiguous. CDR3 length: 16 amino acids. Trimming took 2 bases from V and 1 from J, leaving 14 bases between them. Germline V CDR1 and CDR2: ENHRY, SYGVKD.